This T cell receptor (beta chain) was identified during a study of T cell repertoires in cytomegalovirus infection. Looking at the study overall: It was the public TCR beta signatures that indicated both CMV infection and matching HLA type.

The CDR3 has 12 amino acids. Germline CDR1 and CDR2: SGHNT and YYREEE (reference sequence). Trimming removed 5 bases from V and 9 bases from J; junction bases left unmatched: 4. TCRdb analysed the reads with MiXCR anew, one entry per CDR3 protein. The table shows around 200,000 distinct CDR3 sequences, with about 18% occurring only once. Material: CD8+ T cells from PBMCs. The clonotype comes from a human donor in good health (CMV status not recorded). Some clones in this sample may be carry-over from other donors' samples. This chain uses TRBV5-4 with TRBJ2-1; 8 nucleotides match TRBD2. CDR3 nucleotide sequence: TGTGCCAGCAGGGGGACTAGAGGTGAGCAGTTCTTC. It translates to CASRGTRGEQFF.